This TCR beta chain was captured by sequencing in a study of T cells in Graves' hyperthyroidism and ophthalmopathy. This clonotype was observed many times. Regions amplified from RNA transcripts were the TCR beta CDR3 regions. HTBI primers were the set used in a first-round RT-PCR of the TCR CDR3. TCRdb re-derived calls from the multiplex PCR reads in MiXCR, one entry per CDR3 protein. The profile shows about 400,000 distinct CDR3 sequences, roughly an eighth of them singletons. The clonotype comes from a woman between 18 and 29 years old with Graves' hyperthyroidism. Sequencing input: blood.

The CDR3 coding sequence is TGTGCCAGCAGTTTCCACCGTAGCTCTGGGGCCAACGTCCTGACTTTC. Its protein product is CASSFHRSSGANVLTF. The chain employs TRBV28 and TRBJ2-6, with D unclear. Germline V gene sequence: CDR1 MDHEN, CDR2 SYDVKM. This CDR3 is 16 amino acids long. Trimming stripped 3 bases from V and 0 bases from J, with 9 bases between.